The entry that follows covers one T cell receptor beta chain sequence. Its specificity is unknown. This entry comes from a study of T cell responses to AZD1222 COVID-19 vaccine. Broader study findings: When two AZD1222 doses had been given, Spike-specific TCR breadth and depth rose. Spike-wide vaccine-associated CD4 TCRs dominated at 160-218 and 743-854. Most donors were white British, females outnumbered males, and clonal diversity was possibly underestimated.

With V trimmed by 2 bases and J by 4 bases, 3 bases remained unmatched. Germline values: CDR1 GTSNPN, CDR2 SVGIG (reference sequence). The CDR3 loop spans 13 amino acids. The assay was immunoSEQ multiplex PCR, and TCRdb's table has in-frame clones only and misses some. The sample holds 190,000 or so clones; just over 90% are singletons and the top ten take roughly 3.5%. Material: peripheral blood, obtained 28 days after the second AZD1222 dose. The rearrangement joins TRBV30 to TRBJ2-3; 7 bases agree with TRBD2. The source is an adult who received the AZD1222 COVID-19 vaccine. The CDR3 reads CAWSPGGADTQYF. In DNA form, the CDR3 reads TGTGCCTGGAGTCCGGGGGGAGCAGATACGCAGTATTTT.